The 30 T cell receptor beta chains below were found in one sample sequenced in a study of blood T cell repertoires in COVID-19. The data were produced by immunoSEQ multiplex PCR, yet TCRdb's version contains in-frame clones alone and is incomplete. The sample records 350,000 to 550,000 clones, 80% to 90% being singletons. The sample comprised PBMCs or T cells enriched from blood (not recorded which). The source of these receptors is a man younger than 45 who had recovered from COVID-19.

This clone was picked up a small number of times. The chain has TRBV30 and TRBJ2-7; D uncertain. Between the trimmed V and J ends, which lost 1 base and 4 bases, there was a span of 8 bases. This CDR3 comprises 12 residues. Looked up from germline, CDR1 is GTSNPN and CDR2 is SVGIG (reference sequence). The CDR3, as DNA: TGTGCCTGGAGTGGCCCCCGGTACGAGCAGTACTTC. Translation gives CAWSGPRYEQYF.

The chain uses TRBV5-1 and TRBJ1-2, with TRBD1 matching over 7 bases. The V and J ends lost 7 bases and 5 bases, in that order; junction bases with no gene match: 11. Germline values: CDR1 SGHRS, CDR2 YFSETQ. The CDR3 has 14 residues. CDR3 loop: CASGLLTGDYGYTF. The CDR3 DNA follows: TGCGCCAGCGGACTTCTCACAGGGGATTATGGCTACACCTTC.

This chain connects TRBV4-1 to TRBJ2-1; 7 bases agree with TRBD2. This CDR3 comprises 14 residues. Germline CDR1 is MGHRA and CDR2 is YSYEKL. The junction had 4 bases not matched to a gene; V was cut back by 4 bases and J by 4 bases. The CDR3 reads CASSLMGGYNEQFF. The DNA of the CDR3 is TGCGCCAGCAGCCTCATGGGGGGGTACAATGAGCAGTTCTTC.

The V and J genes are TRBV6-5 and TRBJ1-1; TRBD1 might be the D (6 bases). CDR1 and CDR2 from the germline V gene are MNHEY and SVGAGI. The CDR3 consists of 16 residues. Deletions cut 0 bases from V and 5 bases from J, with 16 bases between. CDR3 protein: CASSYSEAGAGTEAFF. In DNA, the CDR3 is TGTGCCAGCAGTTACTCGGAGGCGGGGGCTGGAACTGAAGCTTTCTTT.

CDR3 sequence: CSASSLAGGHSYNEQFF. Here the CDR3 DNA reads TGCAGTGCTAGTAGTCTAGCGGGAGGTCACTCCTACAATGAGCAGTTCTTC. This chain joins TRBV20-1 and TRBJ2-1; 11 bases are shared with TRBD2. J was trimmed by 0 bases and V by 3 bases; bases with no gene match: 7. The V gene's germline CDR1 is DFQATT and CDR2 SNEGSKA (reference sequence). The CDR3 consists of 17 residues.

For this clone: Other DNA sequences in the same sample also yield this CDR3. The rearrangement uses TRBV12-3 or TRBV12-4 and TRBJ1-6; D gene uncertain. The V gene lost 5 bases and the J gene lost 7 bases, with 3 bases spanning the gap. CDR3 length: 11 amino acids. The CDR3 nucleotides read TGTGCCAGCAGTCTGAATTCACCCCTCCACTTT. This sequence encodes CASSLNSPLHF.

The rearrangement joins TRBV6-6 to TRBJ2-3, with 7 bases lining up with TRBD1. Trimming at V came to 2 bases and at J to 5 bases, leaving 7 bases not matched to a gene. Germline values: CDR1 MNHNY, CDR2 SVGAGI (reference sequence). This CDR3 comprises 15 residues. CDR3 amino acids: CASSYAPRTGDTQYF. CDR3 DNA sequence: TGTGCCAGCAGTTACGCCCCCCGGACAGGAGATACGCAGTATTTT.

The J gene is TRBJ1-1, the V gene TRBV5-1, with TRBD1 identical over 8 bases. CDR1 and CDR2 from the germline V gene are SGHRS and YFSETQ. Losses at the gene ends were 1 base for V and 4 bases for J; bases not matched to a gene: 3. The CDR3 runs to 14 residues. For the CDR3, the DNA is TGCGCCAGCAGCTTGCAGGGGGCGGCCACTGAAGCTTTCTTT. This translates into CASSLQGAATEAFF.

The CDR3 sequence: CAISESIRSAITGELFF. The CDR3 DNA follows: TGTGCCATCAGTGAGTCCATCCGGTCCGCGATCACCGGGGAGCTGTTTTTT. The rearrangement joins TRBV10-3 to TRBJ2-2; D is ambiguous. This CDR3 comprises 17 residues. Germline CDR1 and CDR2: ENHRY and SYGVKD. The ends were cut back, 0 bases at V and 4 bases at J, with 15 bases in the middle.

The chain joins TRBV29-1 to TRBJ2-5, with 8 bases matching TRBD1. The CDR3 totals 13 residues. Trimming cost V 7 bases and J 4 bases; bases outside gene matches: 8. The germline V gene has CDR1 SQVTM and CDR2 ANQGSEA. This chain's CDR3 is CSATETGAETQYF. The DNA for the CDR3 is TGCAGCGCCACCGAGACAGGGGCAGAGACCCAGTACTTC. Complete variable domain (other parts from reference TRBV29-1 and TRBJ2-5): SAVISQKPSRDICQRGTSLTIQCQVDSQVTMMFWYRQQPGQSLTLIATANQGSEATYESGFVIDKFPISRPNLTFSTLTVSNMSPEDSSIYLCSATETGAETQYFGPGTRLLVL.

The V and J genes are TRBV15 and TRBJ2-5; 7 nucleotides line up with TRBD2. Germline CDR1 and CDR2: LNHNV and YYDKDF (reference sequence). V dropped 0 bases and J dropped 4; count of bases not matched to a gene: 8. This CDR3 contains 16 residues. The CDR3 DNA sequence: TGTGCCACCAGCAGAGATTTAAGTACGGGAGGAGAGACCCAGTACTTC. Translating gives CATSRDLSTGGETQYF. Filled out from reference TRBV15 and TRBJ2-5, the complete variable domain reads DAMVIQNPRYQVTQFGKPVTLSCSQTLNHNVMYWYQQKSSQAPKLLFHYYDKDFNNEADTPDNFQSRRPNTSFCFLDIRSPGLGDTAMYLCATSRDLSTGGETQYFGPGTRLLVL.

DNA for the CDR3: TGCGGTGGGGGGAACTACAATGAGCAGTTCTTC. Translation gives CGGGNYNEQFF. V is TRBV29-1 and J is TRBJ2-1; possibly TRBD2 for D (6 bases). CDR3 length: 11 residues. The V gene's germline CDR1 is SQVTM and CDR2 ANQGSEA.

J is TRBJ2-3 and V is TRBV5-1; 9 positions agree with TRBD2. The J segment lost 1 base and the V segment lost 0 bases, leaving 9 bases of the junction unmatched. This CDR3 has 18 amino acids. Per germline, CDR1 SGHRS and CDR2 YFSETQ. CDR3 nucleotide sequence: TGCGCCAGCAGCTTGGTGGGTAGCGGGAGTTTCGGCACAGATACGCAGTATTTT. Translation: CASSLVGSGSFGTDTQYF.

This chain joins TRBV7-9 and TRBJ2-2; 8 bases agree with TRBD1. Trimming removed 0 bases from V and 8 bases from J; junction bases left unmatched: 5. The length of the CDR3 is 15 residues. The germline CDR1 and CDR2 sequences are SEHNR and FQNEAQ (reference sequence). CDR3: CASSLADRVSGELFF. The CDR3 bases are TGTGCCAGCAGCTTAGCGGACAGGGTATCTGGGGAGCTGTTTTTT.

The chain uses TRBV13 and TRBJ1-2; perhaps TRBD1 as D (6 bases). The ends were cut back, 4 bases at V and 14 bases at J, with 23 bases in the middle. CDR3 length: 14 residues. Germline assignment: CDR1 PRHDT and CDR2 FYEKMQ (reference sequence). The CDR3 DNA sequence: TGTGCCAGCAGCTCCCGAGGGACATCCCACTGGGGGACCTTC. Residues: CASSSRGTSHWGTF.

In DNA, the CDR3 is TGTGCCAGCAGAGGACAGGGAACCTTCGACTATGGCTACACCTTC. Amino acids: CASRGQGTFDYGYTF. V is TRBV28 and J is TRBJ1-2, with 8 bases that match TRBD1. V dropped 6 bases and J dropped 3; count of bases not matched to a gene: 9. The CDR3 is made up of 15 amino acids. The germline V gene encodes CDR1 MDHEN and CDR2 SYDVKM.

J is TRBJ2-1 and V is TRBV28, with D possibly matching TRBD1 (5 bases). From germline, CDR1 is MDHEN and CDR2 SYDVKM. Trimming left V 8 bases short and J 5 bases short, with 19 bases between. This CDR3 is 15 amino acids long. In DNA form, the CDR3 reads TGTGCCAGCGGAATAGGGGTTCATTTCGACAATGAGCAGTTCTTC. Translation: CASGIGVHFDNEQFF. Together with reference TRBV28 and TRBJ2-1, the CDR3 gives the full variable domain: DVKVTQSSRYLVKRTGEKVFLECVQDMDHENMFWYRQDPGLGLRLIYFSYDVKMKEKGDIPEGYSVSREKKERFSLILESASTNQTSMYLCASGIGVHFDNEQFFGPGTRLTVL.

The chain carries TRBV27 and TRBJ1-1, with 11 bases matching TRBD1. Germline assignment: CDR1 MNHEY and CDR2 SMNVEV (reference sequence). The CDR3 consists of 15 residues. The ends lost 4 bases at V and 4 bases at J; junction bases unmatched: 5. CDR3 DNA: TGTGCCAGCAGTTCGTGGGGGACAGGGGGCACTGAAGCTTTCTTT. It specifies CASSSWGTGGTEAFF.

This chain connects TRBV12-5 to TRBJ1-6; 9 bases agree with TRBD1. The CDR3 consists of 15 residues. V shed 7 bases and J 10 bases; nucleotides not matched to a gene: 11. Germline loops: CDR1 LGHNT, CDR2 FRNRAP. CDR3 DNA: TGTGCTAGTGCCAAACCGGGACAGGGAAGCTCACCCCTCCACTTT. This sequence encodes CASAKPGQGSSPLHF.

The V gene is TRBV6-5, the J gene TRBJ2-2; 8 nucleotides align to TRBD1. The CDR3 has 16 residues. Germline loops: CDR1 MNHEY, CDR2 SVGAGI. J lost 5 bases, V lost 0 bases, and 5 bases had no gene match. The CDR3 bases are TGTGCCAGCAGTTACTCCCACAGGGGGGATACCGGGGAGCTGTTTTTT. Its protein is CASSYSHRGDTGELFF.

The genes are TRBV7-9 and TRBJ2-3; unclear D gene. Deletions cut 1 base from V and 5 bases from J, with 10 bases between. This CDR3 region has 14 residues. Germline CDR1 is SEHNR and CDR2 is FQNEAQ (reference sequence). The CDR3 sequence is CASSLEVRLDTQYF. In DNA, the CDR3 is TGTGCCAGCAGCTTAGAGGTGCGGTTAGATACGCAGTATTTT.

In nucleotides, the CDR3 is TGCGCCAGCAGCCCTCTCGCACAGAACTATGGCTACACCTTC. It translates to CASSPLAQNYGYTF. V and J are TRBV5-1 and TRBJ1-2; D ambiguous. Germline V gene data show CDR1 as SGHRS and CDR2 as YFSETQ. CDR3 length equals 14 residues. V shed 4 bases and J shed 2 bases, with 12 bases lying between them.

The CDR3 DNA is TGTGCCAGCAGCTTAAGTGCCGCAGGGGATTATGGCTACACCTTC. This translates into CASSLSAAGDYGYTF. The rearrangement joins TRBV7-9 to TRBJ1-2, with D tentatively TRBD1 (6 bases). The CDR3 runs 15 residues. From germline, CDR1 is SEHNR and CDR2 FQNEAQ (reference sequence). V was cut by 2 bases and J by 5 bases, with 15 bases left in between. Supplemented by reference TRBV7-9 and TRBJ1-2, the full variable domain reads DTGVSQNPRHKITKRGQNVTFRCDPISEHNRLYWYRQTLGQGPEFLTYFQNEAQLEKSRLLSDRFSAERPKGSFSTLEIQRTEQGDSAMYLCASSLSAAGDYGYTFGSGTRLTVV.

CDR3 residues: CASSLDGHTGNTIYF. The CDR3 DNA reads TGTGCCAGCAGCTTAGATGGACATACCGGGAACACCATATATTTT. This chain connects TRBV7-6 to TRBJ1-3, with D perhaps TRBD1 (5 bases). The CDR3 length is 15 residues. Deletions cut 1 base from V and 7 bases from J, with 14 bases between. Germline assignment: CDR1 SGHVS and CDR2 FNYEAQ.

This chain uses TRBV5-6 with TRBJ2-1; 13 bases are shared with TRBD2. CDR3 length equals 15 residues. Germline-derived CDR1 and CDR2 are SGHDT and YYEEEE. With V trimmed by 4 bases and J by 6 bases, 4 bases remained unmatched. This chain's CDR3 is CASSRGTSGTNEQFF. As DNA, the CDR3 is TGTGCCAGCAGCAGGGGGACTAGCGGGACCAATGAGCAGTTCTTC.

The chain couples TRBV18 to TRBJ2-5, with D maybe TRBD2 (5 bases). This CDR3 has 13 amino acids. V dropped 3 bases and J dropped 5 bases, with 10 bases sitting between them. Per germline, CDR1 KGHSH and CDR2 LQKENI. The CDR3 protein is CASSPGVTETQYF. CDR3 coding DNA: TGTGCCAGCTCACCCGGGGTCACGGAGACCCAGTACTTC.

This clone was recorded only once. This sample also contains other DNA sequences that code for the same CDR3. This chain links TRBV5-1 with TRBJ2-5; tentatively, D is TRBD1 (6 bases). This CDR3 has 14 amino acids. Trimming removed 4 bases from V and 2 bases from J, with 12 bases in between. Germline lookup yields CDR1 SGHRS and CDR2 YFSETQ. The CDR3, as DNA: TGCGCCAGCAGCCCTGGGACACTACAAGAGACCCAGTACTTC. Translated: CASSPGTLQETQYF.

The chain couples TRBV29-1 to TRBJ2-2, with 8 bases aligning to TRBD1. Germline loops: CDR1 SQVTM, CDR2 ANQGSEA. There are 15 residues in the CDR3. V lost 6 bases, J lost 4 bases, and 10 bases stayed unmatched. The CDR3 spells CSVTSGTGITGELFF. The DNA for the CDR3 is TGCAGCGTCACCTCCGGGACAGGAATCACCGGGGAGCTGTTTTTT.

J is TRBJ2-3 and V is TRBV27; D might be TRBD2 (5 bases). The CDR3 runs 13 residues. Looked up from germline, CDR1 is MNHEY and CDR2 is SMNVEV (reference sequence). V was shortened by 5 bases and J by 5 bases, with 11 bases between the two germline ends. The CDR3 loop is CASSLLGVDTQYF. DNA for the CDR3: TGTGCCAGCAGTCTCTTGGGAGTAGATACGCAGTATTTT.

The chain has TRBV6-6 and TRBJ1-6; D ambiguous. V lost 5 bases and J 7 bases, leaving 15 bases between the germline ends. CDR1 is MNHNY and CDR2 is SVGAGI in the germline V gene (reference sequence). CDR3 size: 15 residues. In nucleotides, the CDR3 is TGTGCCAGCAGTCTTACTCGGGGTAACAATTCACCCCTCCACTTT. Translating gives CASSLTRGNNSPLHF.